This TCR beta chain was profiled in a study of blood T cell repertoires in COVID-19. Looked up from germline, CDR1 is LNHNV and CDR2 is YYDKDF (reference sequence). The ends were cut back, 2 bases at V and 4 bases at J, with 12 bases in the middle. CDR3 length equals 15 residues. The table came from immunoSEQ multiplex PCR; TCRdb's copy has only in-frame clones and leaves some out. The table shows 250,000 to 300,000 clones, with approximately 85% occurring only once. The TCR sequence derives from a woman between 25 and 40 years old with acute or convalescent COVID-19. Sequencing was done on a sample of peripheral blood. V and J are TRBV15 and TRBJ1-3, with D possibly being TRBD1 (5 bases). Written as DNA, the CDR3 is TGTGCCACCAGCAGATCCCAGGGTCCCGGAAACACCATATATTTT. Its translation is CATSRSQGPGNTIYF.